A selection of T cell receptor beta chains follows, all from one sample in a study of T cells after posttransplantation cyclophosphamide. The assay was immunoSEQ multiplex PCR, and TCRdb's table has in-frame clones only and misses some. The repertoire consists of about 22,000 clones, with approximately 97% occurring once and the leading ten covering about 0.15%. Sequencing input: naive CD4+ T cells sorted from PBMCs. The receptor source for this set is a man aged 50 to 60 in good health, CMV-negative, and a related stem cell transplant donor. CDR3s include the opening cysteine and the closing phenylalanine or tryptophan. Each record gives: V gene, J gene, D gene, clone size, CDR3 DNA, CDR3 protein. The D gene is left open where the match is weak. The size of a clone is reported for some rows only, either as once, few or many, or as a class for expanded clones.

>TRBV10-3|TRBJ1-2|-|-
TGTGCCACCTCGGGAGGGATCGCTAACTATGGCTACACCTTC
CATSGGIANYGYTF
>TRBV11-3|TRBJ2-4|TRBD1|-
TGTGCCAGCAGCCAATCTACAGGGGTGGGAAACATTCAGTACTTC
CASSQSTGVGNIQYF
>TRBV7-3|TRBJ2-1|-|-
TGTGCCAGCAGCCAAACACAGGGCCCCTTGGAGCAGTTCTTC
CASSQTQGPLEQFF
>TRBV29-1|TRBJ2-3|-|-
TGCAGCGTGGCGACTAAACACACAGATACGCAGTATTTT
CSVATKHTDTQYF
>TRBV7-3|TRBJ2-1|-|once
TGTGCCAGCAGCTTAGGGAGTGGGTTCTACAATGAGCAGTTCTTC
CASSLGSGFYNEQFF
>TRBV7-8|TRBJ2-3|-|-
TGTGCCAGCAGCGCGAGGTATACGCAGTATTTT
CASSARYTQYF
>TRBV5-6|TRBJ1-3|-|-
TGTGCCAGCAGCTTAGCCTTCGAGAACACCATATATTTT
CASSLAFENTIYF
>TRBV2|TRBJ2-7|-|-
TGTGCCAGCAGTGAACTGTGGGGGCCTACGACCTACGAGCAGTACTTC
CASSELWGPTTYEQYF
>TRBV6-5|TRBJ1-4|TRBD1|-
TGTGCCAGCAGTTACCGAGCGACAGGGCTTAATGAAAAACTGTTTTTT
CASSYRATGLNEKLFF
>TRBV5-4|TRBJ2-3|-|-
TGTGCCAGCAGCTTCCAGGGAACAGATACGCAGTATTTT
CASSFQGTDTQYF
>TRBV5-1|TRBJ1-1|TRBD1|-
TGCGCCAGCAGCCGACGGGACAGGGAATTCTCAGAAGCTTTCTTT
CASSRRDREFSEAFF
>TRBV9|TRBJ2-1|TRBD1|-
TGTGCCAGCAGCGCCACAGGGGACTCCTACAATGAGCAGTTCTTC
CASSATGDSYNEQFF
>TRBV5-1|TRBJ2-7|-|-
TGCGCCAGCAGCCAGGTAGTACATCCCCGCTCCGAGCAGTACTTC
CASSQVVHPRSEQYF
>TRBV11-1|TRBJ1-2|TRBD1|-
TGTGCCAGCAGCTCGCGACAGGGCGGTGGCTACACCTTC
CASSSRQGGGYTF
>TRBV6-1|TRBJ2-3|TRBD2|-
TGTGCCAGCAGTGAAAGCGGGCTAGCGGGAGGCACAGATACGCAGTATTTT
CASSESGLAGGTDTQYF
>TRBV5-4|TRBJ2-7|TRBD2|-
TGTGCCAGCAGCGCGGGACTAGCGGAAACTTACGAGCAGTACTTC
CASSAGLAETYEQYF
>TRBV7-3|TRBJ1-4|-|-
TGTGCCAGCAGCCCCGGTCGGGGGGGAAAACTGTTTTTT
CASSPGRGGKLFF
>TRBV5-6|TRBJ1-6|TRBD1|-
TGTGCCAGCAGCAATGAACTGGACAGGGGCTGGAATTCACCCCTCCACTTT
CASSNELDRGWNSPLHF
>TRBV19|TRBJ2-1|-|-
TGTGCCAGTAGTATTCCCAGACAGGCCAGCTCCTACAATGAGCAGTTCTTC
CASSIPRQASSYNEQFF
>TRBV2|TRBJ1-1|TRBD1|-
TGTGCCAGCAGTGAACAGGGGGTCAACACTGAAGCTTTCTTT
CASSEQGVNTEAFF
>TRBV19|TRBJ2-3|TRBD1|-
TGTGCCAGTAGTGCCGGGACAGGGTCTTGGGCAGATACGCAGTATTTT
CASSAGTGSWADTQYF
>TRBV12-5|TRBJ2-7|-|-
TGTGCTAGTGCCCCATCGGGGTTATACGAGCAGTACTTC
CASAPSGLYEQYF
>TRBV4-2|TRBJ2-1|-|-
TGTGCCAGCAGCCACAACAATGAGCAGTTCTTC
CASSHNNEQFF
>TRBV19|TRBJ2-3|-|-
TGTGCCAGTATCCCAGGGACTAGCACAGATACGCAGTATTTT
CASIPGTSTDTQYF
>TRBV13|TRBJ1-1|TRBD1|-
TGTGCCAGCAGCAACCAGGCGGACAGGAGGGGCAACACTGAAGCTTTCTTT
CASSNQADRRGNTEAFF
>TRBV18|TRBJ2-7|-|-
TGTGCCAGCTCACCACCCTCAGGTTCCTACGAGCAGTACTTC
CASSPPSGSYEQYF
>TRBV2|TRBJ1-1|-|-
TGTGCCAGCAGTCCCTCCCAAGGGGCCGGTGAAGCTTTCTTT
CASSPSQGAGEAFF
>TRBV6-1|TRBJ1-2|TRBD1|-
TGTGCCAGCAGTGATTCCCTCCCCAGGGGGGGCTACACCTTC
CASSDSLPRGGYTF
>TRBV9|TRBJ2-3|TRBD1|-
TGTGCCAGCAGCCCTATATCCGGGACAGGGGCGGATACGCAGTATTTT
CASSPISGTGADTQYF
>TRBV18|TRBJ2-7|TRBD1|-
TGTGCCAGCTCACCTCCGGGACAGCGAGCCTACGAGCAGTACTTC
CASSPPGQRAYEQYF
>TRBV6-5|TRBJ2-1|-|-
TGTGCCAGCACCCGGGACTCCCCATACAATGAGCAGTTCTTC
CASTRDSPYNEQFF
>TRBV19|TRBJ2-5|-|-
TGTGCCAGTAGGCCCAGGGTCCAAGAGACCCAGTACTTC
CASRPRVQETQYF
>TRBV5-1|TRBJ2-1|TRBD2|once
TGCGCCAGCAGCGATCAGGGACTAGCGGGAGACAATGAGCAGTTCTTC
CASSDQGLAGDNEQFF
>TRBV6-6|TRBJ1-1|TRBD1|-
TGTGCCAGCAGTTCCCTAGGCACGAATACAGGGGCCAGAGCTTTCTTT
CASSSLGTNTGARAFF
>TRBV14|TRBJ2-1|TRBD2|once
TGTGCCAGCAGCCAAGGGGGACTAGCGGGAGAAAAGTTCTTC
CASSQGGLAGEKFF
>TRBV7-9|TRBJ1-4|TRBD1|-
TGTGCCAGCAGCCTCGGACAGGGGAATGAAAAACTGTTTTTT
CASSLGQGNEKLFF